This TCR beta chain came from a study of blood T cell repertoires in COVID-19. About the study: In each case, the material was cDNA or gDNA derived from T cells, B-cell-depleted T cells, or PBMCs.

The CDR3 has 15 residues. Germline values: CDR1 LNHDA, CDR2 SQIVND (reference sequence). V was clipped by 5 bases and J by 4 bases; unmatched bases: 9. TCRdb's table, derived via immunoSEQ multiplex PCR, lists solely in-frame clones and lacks some. The table lists approximately 300,000 clones, about 85% of them singletons. V and J are TRBV19 and TRBJ2-7, with 9 positions matching TRBD1. The sequence came from a man between 18 and 29 years old with active or convalescent COVID-19. Sequences were obtained from peripheral blood. CDR3 nucleotide sequence: TGTGCCAGTAGTTCATCCGGGACAGGGTTTTACGAGCAGTACTTC. Its protein product is CASSSSGTGFYEQYF.